This paragraph covers one T cell receptor (beta chain) sequence. In this sample, this clonotype turned up a few times. There is no known antigen for this receptor. No base-level quality is on record; no much larger clone is a single base apart. Read against the paper, the sample's time point label means: newly diagnosed GD, antithyroid drugs for less than 3 months. For both TCR sequencing and RNA sequencing, RNA was extracted from PBMCs using TRIzol. The diagnosis of Graves' disease was made according to American Thyroid Association guidelines. The patients came from an endocrinology department in Xi'an, China. Each patient gave roughly 10 milliliters of peripheral blood, collected in an EDTA anticoagulant tube. Ficoll Paque Plus density gradient separation was used to isolate PBMCs, and no further T cell sorting was done. An Agilent 2100 Bioanalyzer and agarose gel were used to check RNA quality, while a NanoDrop 2000 measured RNA concentration.

Cut back by 2 bases and 2 bases, the V and J ends lie 13 bases apart. Measured from the cysteine to the phenylalanine, the CDR3 is 15 residues long. Just the 45-base CDR3 DNA is kept, in frame starting at base 1. CDR1 MNHEY and CDR2 SMNVEV are derived from the germline V gene (reference sequence). Library construction relied on multiplex PCR. TCRdb records Illumina HiSeq 4000 as the sequencer. TCR beta libraries were built with iRepertoire HTBI primers and Arm-PCR amplification of CDR3 regions. Gel purification was performed on PCR products prior to sequencing. The study's processing was this. Across samples, around 62 TRBV and 13 to 15 TRBJ segments were identified and used for gene usage analysis of CDR3 amino acid clonotypes. Filtered high-quality paired reads were merged into contigs using COPE and FqMerger. BLAST was used to align contigs to IMGT TRBV, TRBD and TRBJ reference genes, and CDR3 was defined according to IMGT. Highly expanded clones were defined as clonotypes with a frequency above 0.1%. Repertoire diversity was measured by Shannon entropy, and V-J evenness by the Gini coefficient. Public clonotypes were defined as clonotypes shared by more than one individual. TCRdb itself trimmed the public reads at Q25 with fastp, ran MiXCR and retained productive beta chains. For every CDR3 protein sequence, its rows merge into one entry that carries the most common genes and DNA. What appears here as the V and J calls and clone size reflects TCRdb's work, not the paper's. For this sample there are about 500,000 distinct CDR3 sequences; about 11% appear just once. About 8.9% of the sample goes to the ten largest clones.

The data were obtained in a study of regulatory T cells in long-lasting Graves disease (dated by TCRdb to the early 2020s). General notes on the study: Patients with newly diagnosed Graves' disease had been on antithyroid drugs for under 3 months. Peripheral blood TCR sequencing and RNA sequencing compared persistent Graves' disease patients with newly diagnosed Graves' disease patients. The study took place in China and was registered as a clinical trial. A total of around 35 samples underwent TCR sequencing, from about 13 patients with persistent Graves' disease and 20 or so patients with newly diagnosed Graves' disease.

Study-level results and caveats: The study examined only peripheral blood because the primary lesion, thyroid tissue, could not be accessed. As a limitation, the authors acknowledged that the small sample size may reduce accuracy. More public clonotypes were shared among persistent patients (under 3,000) than among newly diagnosed patients (roughly 1,000). Persistent disease showed preferential use of TRBV28, TRBJ1-2 and TRBJ2-5, whereas newly diagnosed disease favored TRBV20-1 and TRBJ2-1. Compared with newly diagnosed patients, persistent Graves' disease patients had lower TCR Shannon entropy and fewer highly expanded clones, which suggests clonal expansion. Sequencing and analysis were restricted to the TCR beta chain.

The same sample was also studied in work on T cells in Graves' hyperthyroidism and ophthalmopathy. The second study's authors report: Stable Graves' hyperthyroidism was defined as the absence of progression to ophthalmopathy over 18 months of follow-up. Hyperthyroidism patients were newly diagnosed, had a disease duration of under 2 months, and were aged 18 to 65 years. Exclusion was applied to patients with uncontrolled infections, other autoimmune diseases, pregnancy or lactation. Diagnoses were established on the basis of clinical symptoms, serum thyroxine and TRAb, thyroid ultrasound, and orbital computed tomography. The first round of RT-PCR for the TCR CDR3 was performed with the HTBI primer set and the Qiagen OneStep RT-PCR kit. Blood samples also contained most of the expanded thyroid clonotypes (frequency above 0.001), which suggests that blood repertoires may reflect thyroid immune responses. Ophthalmopathy was separated from stable hyperthyroidism by a 13 V-J signature model, with 87.88% sensitivity and 81% to 82% specificity obtained in cross-validation and 80%/75% obtained in testing. During validation, the model predicted progression to ophthalmopathy a median of roughly 7.1 months ahead of onset, with almost 71% sensitivity and around 72% specificity. TCR V-J signatures able to tell the groups apart were searched for in a discovery cohort of 95 or so patients, of whom roughly 42 had Graves' ophthalmopathy and more than 55 had stable Graves' hyperthyroidism. Prospective prediction of ophthalmopathy was tested in an independent validation cohort consisting of some 20 hyperthyroidism patients and more than 15 patients who later progressed to ophthalmopathy. For training and testing, the 100 or so patients in the discovery cohort were randomly divided in a 7:3 ratio. In addition, the study compared T-cell repertoires in thyroid tissue and in blood from six Graves' hyperthyroidism patients. Once sampling was done, hyperthyroidism patients were given methimazole at a starting dose of 30 mg daily, whereas ophthalmopathy patients were given high-dose intravenous methylprednisolone. Libraries were constructed in a second round of multiplex PCR, after which size selection and purification were performed. Paired-end sequencing of the libraries was performed with 100 bp reads on an Illumina HiSeq2000. SOAPnuke was used to process the raw data, with reads discarded if the reads contained adapters or uncalled bases, had a mean Phred below 15, or lacked an exact constant-primer or identifier match. COPE v1.2.5 was used to merge high-quality paired reads, and clonotypes were defined as unique nucleotide sequences. MiTCR v1.1 was used to align clonotypes to the IMGT TRBV, TRBD and TRBJ reference segments. Only V-J combinations with frequency above 0.0001, covering approximately 99% of repertoires, were analysed. A TCS score was defined as the ratio between F50 (clonal expansion) and ExV (chaos), using BLOSUM62-based TCRdist between CDR3 peptides within each V-J. Welch's t-statistics and random forest reduced 500 to 550 V-J features to some 14, which were used in a naive Bayes classifier (R e1071). Sample size was not statistically predetermined, and blinding of investigators to group allocation was not performed. TCR Vbeta CDR3 sequencing of 140 or so peripheral blood samples (more than 40 ophthalmopathy, 75 or so hyperthyroidism and approximately 17 progressor patients) is reported in the paper.

The sequence derives from a woman aged 25 to 39 with Graves disease. Donor details come from another sample of the same person, matched by shared clones. Here the chain combines TRBV27 and TRBJ2-7; TRBD1 might be the D gene, on 6 matching bases. Sequenced material: peripheral blood mononuclear cells (PBMCs), taken at new diagnosis, from a patient treated with antithyroid drugs. Here the CDR3 is given as CASSLVRGFTYEQYF. The sequenced DNA is TGTGCCAGCAGTTTAGTCAGGGGTTTCACCTACGAGCAGTACTTC.